These 2 T cell receptor beta chains originate from one sample sequenced in a study of T cell responses to AZD1222 COVID-19 vaccine. The table came from immunoSEQ multiplex PCR; TCRdb's copy has only in-frame clones and leaves some out. This table has some 100,000 clones, about 87% appearing once. Sequencing used peripheral blood, obtained 28 days after the second AZD1222 dose. Receptors originate from an adult who received the AZD1222 COVID-19 vaccine.

This clone occurred a few times. The CDR3 reads CASSVVAGRDQETQYF. CDR3 bases: TGTGCCAGCAGCGTTGTGGCGGGCAGGGACCAAGAGACCCAGTACTTC. This chain connects TRBV9 to TRBJ2-5; either TRBD1 or TRBD2 may supply D (5 bases each). Germline assignment: CDR1 SGDLS and CDR2 YYNGEE. The CDR3 spans 16 residues. Trimming took 2 bases from V and 0 from J, leaving 14 bases between them.

The gene calls are TRBV5-8 and TRBJ2-7; TRBD1 agrees at 12 bases. Germline loops: CDR1 SGHTS, CDR2 YDEGEE. The CDR3 totals 16 residues. J lost 7 bases, V lost 2 bases, and 10 bases had no gene match. CDR3 nucleotide sequence: TGTGCCAGCAGCTTACTCGTGGGACAGGGGGCTCAAGAGCAGTACTTC. This encodes CASSLLVGQGAQEQYF.